The present T cell receptor beta chain was sequenced within a study of blood T cell repertoires in COVID-19. Trimming removed 4 bases from V and 6 bases from J; junction bases left unmatched: 5. The CDR3 totals 13 residues. Germline CDR1 is ENHRY and CDR2 is SYGVKD. Per the original data handling: Reference gene primer amplification yielded estimated nucleated cell counts. Sequenced by immunoSEQ multiplex PCR; TCRdb stores in-frame clones only, minus some. V, J and clone size reflect that table, while D and trimming were determined from the DNA. The data contain roughly 66,000 clones, around 82% of them singletons.

The V and J genes are TRBV10-3 and TRBJ1-1; TRBD1 agrees at 7 bases. The receptor was derived from a woman aged 55-70 years with acute or convalescent COVID-19. Sequenced sample: peripheral blood. The CDR3 is CAISVNQGAEAFF. For the CDR3, the DNA is TGTGCCATCAGTGTAAACCAGGGGGCTGAAGCTTTCTTT.